The clone carrying this TCR beta chain was counted a few times. Its specificity is not known. Full-length variable regions came from constant-region reverse primers plus semi-nested Nested Universal Primer A PCR. MiXCR, applied by TCRdb to the 5' RACE reads, yields one record per CDR3 protein. The sample has some 37,000 distinct CDR3 sequences, approximately 20% seen once. Study-wide findings and caveats: Greatest tumor Treg TCR overlap was with tumor naive CD4+ cells.

Trimming cost V 2 bases and J 5 bases, with 22 bases left between them. CDR3 length equals 17 residues. The germline CDR1 and CDR2 sequences are DFQATT and SNEGSKA (reference sequence). The V call is TRBV20-1, the J call TRBJ1-5; no clear D gene. Material: naive CD4+ T cells sorted from a lymph node. Subset given: naive CD4+ T cells, CD4+CD45RA+CD25-. The source is a female donor with breast cancer. This chain's CDR3 is CSARPEEGAGPYQPQHF. The CDR3 bases are TGCAGTGCTAGACCCGAGGAAGGAGCAGGTCCCTATCAGCCCCAGCATTTT.